These 8 T cell receptor beta chains originate from one sample sequenced in a study of neurological immune-mediated disorders. One entry per CDR3 protein results from TCRdb running MiXCR on the 5' RACE reads. This table has 40,000 to 55,000 distinct CDR3 sequences, less than 4% appearing once. Input material: PBMCs. The receptors stem from a woman between 50 and 59 years old with multiple sclerosis.

This clonotype was seen repeatedly, ten times or more. The chain combines TRBV12-3 or TRBV12-4 with TRBJ1-2; TRBD1 is a possible D gene (5 bases). CDR3 length equals 11 residues. Trimming removed 4 bases at V and 8 bases at J, with 8 bases between. The CDR3 here is CASSSGGGYTF. CDR3 DNA sequence: TGTGCCAGCAGTTCCGGGGGGGGCTACACCTTC.

This clonotype appeared a few times. The chain carries TRBV20-1 and TRBJ1-5, with 9 nucleotides matching TRBD1. After removal of 2 bases from V and 4 bases from J, the junction contained 18 bases not matched to a gene. Looked up from germline, CDR1 is DFQATT and CDR2 is SNEGSKA (reference sequence). The CDR3 length is 19 residues. CDR3 sequence (DNA): TGCAGTGCTAGAAACCCGAAGGGACAGGGAAGAGGGCCAAATCAGCCCCAGCATTTT. Protein product: CSARNPKGQGRGPNQPQHF.

Many counts were recorded for this clonotype. The genes are TRBV2 and TRBJ2-3, with TRBD2 matching 8 bases. With 6 bases clipped from V and 1 base from J, the junction kept 6 bases outside the gene matches. The germline CDR1 and CDR2 sequences are SNHLY and FYNNEI. The CDR3 length is 15 residues. The CDR3 protein is CASSRRSGGTDTQYF. CDR3 in DNA: TGTGCCAGCAGCCGGCGTAGCGGGGGCACAGATACGCAGTATTTT.

Ten or more counts support this clonotype. This rearrangement joins TRBV20-1 to TRBJ1-5; 7 nucleotides match TRBD1. The CDR3 spans 15 residues. Germline V gives CDR1 DFQATT, CDR2 SNEGSKA (reference sequence). Trimming removed 5 bases from V and 2 bases from J; junction bases left unmatched: 9. CDR3 DNA sequence: TGCAGTGCTCTCGACTATACAGGGGGCAATCAGCCCCAGCATTTT. Translating gives CSALDYTGGNQPQHF.

In its sample, this clonotype was seen many times. The chain employs TRBV10-2 and TRBJ2-1, with TRBD2 matching 9 bases. Germline CDR1 is WSHSY and CDR2 is SAAADI. J was trimmed by 7 bases and V by 8 bases; bases with no gene match: 12. The CDR3 covers 15 residues. CDR3 amino acids: CASSEWASGINEQFF. CDR3 DNA: TGCGCCAGCTCCGAGTGGGCTAGCGGGATAAATGAGCAGTTCTTC.

This clonotype was seen ten or more times. V and J are TRBV10-2 and TRBJ2-1, with D perhaps assigned TRBD1 or TRBD2 (5 bases each). V was cut by 6 bases and J by 8 bases, with 11 bases left in between. The CDR3 runs to 12 residues. Germline V gene lookup returns CDR1 WSHSY and CDR2 SAAADI. The CDR3, as DNA: TGCGCCAGCAGGGACGGGGACCATGAGCAGTTCTTC. The encoded protein is CASRDGDHEQFF.

This clonotype was picked up many times. The chain has TRBV5-1 and TRBJ2-1, with 8 nucleotides matching TRBD1. CDR3 length: 16 amino acids. Trimming took 2 bases from V and 2 from J; bases not matched to a gene: 6. Germline-derived CDR1 and CDR2 are SGHRS and YFSETQ. CDR3 bases: TGCGCCAGCAGCTTAGAAAACAGGGGGACCTACAATGAGCAGTTCTTC. Protein sequence: CASSLENRGTYNEQFF. The full variable domain, its missing parts supplied by reference TRBV5-1 and TRBJ2-1, is KAGVTQTPRYLIKTRGQQVTLSCSPISGHRSVSWYQQTPGQGLQFLFEYFSETQRNKGNFPGRFSGRQFSNSRSEMNVSTLELGDSALYLCASSLENRGTYNEQFFGPGTRLTVL.

This clonotype was seen at least ten times. This rearrangement joins TRBV12-3 or TRBV12-4 to TRBJ1-1; tentatively, D is TRBD1 (6 bases). The V end was cut by 1 base, the J end by 10 bases, with 13 bases between. There are 13 residues in the CDR3. CDR3 in DNA: TGTGCCAGCAGTTTAGGGCAGGGGCAGGGAGCTTTCTTT. Residues: CASSLGQGQGAFF.